This is a list of T cell receptor beta chains from one sample in a study of somatic mutations in cytotoxic T cells in rheumatoid arthritis. Sequencing was performed with immunoSEQ multiplex PCR; in TCRdb, only in-frame clones are kept and a portion is missing. The sample holds roughly 8,200 clones, roughly 70% seen once. The sequenced sample was CD8+ T cells sorted from blood. The receptor source for this set is an adult with rheumatoid arthritis. Each CDR3 is given with its conserved first and last residue. D genes are given only for firm matches. Part of the rows lack a size; the others show once, few, many or a class for expanded clones.

v_gene	j_gene	d_gene	abundance	CDR3aa	CDR3nt
TRBV6-5	TRBJ2-7	NA	NA	CASSYSPAGYEQYF	TGTGCCAGCAGTTACTCTCCCGCGGGATACGAGCAGTACTTC
TRBV18	TRBJ1-1	NA	NA	CASSPYDQAGTEAFF	TGTGCCAGCTCACCATACGATCAGGCGGGGACTGAAGCTTTCTTT
TRBV6-1	TRBJ2-7	NA	NA	CASSEGPGDSSYEQYF	TGTGCCAGCAGTGAAGGGCCGGGGGACAGCTCCTACGAGCAGTACTTC
TRBV4-1	TRBJ2-7	NA	NA	CASSQAGQSYEQYF	TGCGCCAGCAGCCAAGCAGGACAGTCCTACGAGCAGTACTTC
TRBV28	TRBJ2-7	NA	NA	CASSWSGGLDEQYF	TGTGCCAGCAGCTGGAGTGGGGGGCTAGACGAGCAGTACTTC
TRBV7-8	TRBJ2-7	TRBD1	NA	CASSSGQGVWYEQYF	TGTGCCAGCAGCAGCGGACAGGGGGTTTGGTACGAGCAGTACTTC
TRBV27	TRBJ1-2	NA	NA	CASSLHLDNNYGYTF	TGTGCCAGCAGTCTCCACCTTGACAACAACTATGGCTACACCTTC
TRBV29-1	TRBJ1-4	NA	NA	CSVVGVRGKLFF	TGCAGCGTTGTAGGGGTTCGTGGAAAACTGTTTTTT
TRBV28	TRBJ1-4	NA	NA	CASSLSPRGEKLFF	TGTGCCAGCAGTTTAAGCCCCAGGGGAGAAAAACTGTTTTTT
TRBV2	TRBJ1-6	NA	NA	CASSPPLGSHNSPLHF	TGTGCCAGCAGCCCCCCGCTGGGCAGCCATAATTCACCCCTCCACTTT
TRBV19	TRBJ1-5	TRBD1	few	CASGQAPYGARHSNQPQHF	TGTGCCAGTGGACAGGCCCCGTATGGGGCACGCCATAGCAATCAGCCCCAGCATTTT
TRBV9	TRBJ1-4	NA	NA	CASSVAGGTNEKLFF	TGTGCCAGCAGCGTAGCGGGGGGCACTAATGAAAAACTGTTTTTT
TRBV4-1	TRBJ1-5	NA	NA	CASSQAGFSNQPQHF	TGCGCCAGCAGCCAAGCGGGTTTTAGCAATCAGCCCCAGCATTTT